The 11 T cell receptor beta chains given below trace back to one sample, sequenced in a study of T-cell reconstitution after alpha-beta-depleted transplantation in children. Unique molecular identifiers were incorporated when the TCRbeta library was constructed. TCRdb reanalysed the PCR reads using MiXCR and keeps one entry per CDR3 protein. This table has hundreds of thousands of distinct CDR3 sequences, around 13% appearing once. This material consisted of PBMCs, taken before TCRalphabeta/CD19-depleted stem cell transplant. These TCRs come from a girl aged 2 to 9 with congenital amegakaryocytic thrombocytopenia, due to receive a stem cell transplant.

This clonotype was detected ten times or more. The chain employs TRBV7-6 and TRBJ2-3; D ambiguous. The CDR3 runs 13 residues. The V gene's germline CDR1 is SGHVS and CDR2 FNYEAQ. Trimming took 5 bases from V and 2 from J, leaving 8 bases between them. In DNA, the CDR3 is TGTGCCAGCAGCGGGGAAAACACAGATACGCAGTATTTT. Protein product: CASSGENTDTQYF.

This clonotype has ten or more counts. The chain links TRBV12-3 or TRBV12-4 to TRBJ2-3, with unresolved D. The CDR3 length is 16 residues. The V end was cut by 2 bases, the J end by 0 bases, with 12 bases between. The CDR3 loop is CASSLHSGFSTDTQYF. In nucleotides, the CDR3 is TGTGCCAGCAGTTTACATTCAGGATTTAGCACAGATACGCAGTATTTT.

As DNA, the CDR3 is TGTGCCAGCACCCAAGGGACTTTTTACAATGAGCAGTTCTTC. It specifies CASTQGTFYNEQFF. The gene calls are TRBV6-2 or TRBV6-3 and TRBJ2-1; D is perhaps TRBD2 (6 bases). Per the germline V gene, CDR1 is MNHEY and CDR2 is SVGEGT. This CDR3 is 14 amino acids long. The germline V and J ends were trimmed by 7 bases and 4 bases, with 14 bases remaining between them.

This clonotype was counted many times. J is TRBJ2-7 and V is TRBV5-1, with 7 bases aligning to TRBD2. CDR1 and CDR2 from the germline V gene are SGHRS and YFSETQ. The junction had 6 bases not matched to a gene; V was cut back by 3 bases and J by 0 bases. This CDR3 spans 15 amino acids. The CDR3 nucleotides are TGCGCCAGCAGCTCTTGGGCGGGAGCCTCCTACGAGCAGTACTTC. Translated, it gives CASSSWAGASYEQYF.

With regard to this clonotype: This sequence may be a read error, since a much larger clone differs from it by one base. V gene TRBV5-1 combines with J gene TRBJ2-1, with 12 bases that match TRBD2. There are 17 residues in the CDR3. The germline V gene encodes CDR1 SGHRS and CDR2 YFSETQ. The CDR3 DNA reads as TGCGCCGGCAGCTCCACAAAGACTAGCGGGAGTGGCAATGAGCAGTTCTTC. Translation: CAGSSTKTSGSGNEQFF.

This chain links TRBV7-6 with TRBJ2-2, with TRBD2 identical over 8 bases. The V and J ends lost 5 bases and 3 bases, in that order; junction bases with no gene match: 5. The CDR3 is 15 amino acids. The V gene's germline CDR1 is SGHVS and CDR2 FNYEAQ. The CDR3 DNA reads as TGTGCCAGCAGCCTTAGCGGGATTGACACCGGGGAGCTGTTTTTT. Its protein is CASSLSGIDTGELFF.

The chain carries TRBV7-8 and TRBJ2-4, with 8 bases matching TRBD1. The CDR3 totals 15 residues. Trimming took 4 bases from V and 6 from J; bases not matched to a gene: 8. CDR1 SGHVS and CDR2 FQNEAQ come from the germline V gene. Here the CDR3 reads CASSSPTGAANIQYF. CDR3 coding DNA: TGTGCCAGCAGCTCACCGACAGGGGCGGCAAACATTCAGTACTTC.

This clonotype was detected a few times. The chain uses TRBV12-3 or TRBV12-4 and TRBJ2-7; perhaps D is TRBD1 or TRBD2 (5 bases each). CDR3 length equals 14 residues. Trimming shortened V by 6 bases and J by 4 bases, and 16 bases separated the two germline ends. Here the CDR3 DNA reads TGTGCCAGCAGCGAGGGACGGCTCCTTTACGAGCAGTACTTC. This translates into CASSEGRLLYEQYF.

This clonotype was recorded at least ten times. CDR3 amino acids: CSPTFLAGFNEQFF. The CDR3 coding sequence is TGCAGCCCTACTTTCCTAGCGGGGTTTAATGAGCAGTTCTTC. The V call is TRBV20-1, the J call TRBJ2-1; TRBD2 matches at 9 bases. The CDR3 has 14 amino acids. CDR1 and CDR2 (germline): DFQATT, SNEGSKA (reference sequence).

In this sample, this clonotype turned up many times. The chain joins TRBV20-1 to TRBJ2-1; TRBD2 is a possible D gene (5 bases). The V gene lost 5 bases and the J gene lost 3 bases, with 20 bases spanning the gap. The CDR3 runs to 16 residues. Per germline, CDR1 DFQATT and CDR2 SNEGSKA (reference sequence). The CDR3 bases are TGCAGTGCTCGCGACCCGCAAACGGGGAACTACAATGAGCAGTTCTTC. Protein: CSARDPQTGNYNEQFF.

This clonotype was counted at least ten times. V gene TRBV20-1 combines with J gene TRBJ2-1, with no clear D. Per germline, CDR1 DFQATT and CDR2 SNEGSKA (reference sequence). Trimming stripped 3 bases from V and 1 base from J, with 4 bases between. The CDR3 is 12 amino acids. DNA of the CDR3: TGCAGTGCTAGGTTATCCTACAATGAGCAGTTCTTC. Translation gives CSARLSYNEQFF.